This T cell receptor beta chain was sequenced in a study of blood T cell repertoires in COVID-19. In the study overall: Italy, Spain and the United States were the sources of the convalescent and acute COVID-19 samples. From T cells, B-cell-depleted T cells, or PBMCs came the material, which was cDNA or gDNA.

Seattle-derived patients entered the study during active infection and were followed longitudinally. The V and J ends lost 8 bases and 5 bases, in that order; junction bases with no gene match: 11. This CDR3 spans 14 amino acids. Looked up from germline, CDR1 is LGHDT and CDR2 is YNNKEL (reference sequence). Source study methods: Reference gene primer amplification yielded estimated nucleated cell counts. TCRdb keeps only in-frame clones here, not all; method: immunoSEQ multiplex PCR. The V and J calls and the clone size are those of that table, but D and trimming were determined from the DNA. The table includes 500,000 to 600,000 clones, roughly nine tenths detected once.

The sequencing input was peripheral blood. The V and J genes are TRBV3-1 (or the pseudogene TRBV3-2) and TRBJ2-5; 7 positions agree with TRBD2. The TCR originated in a woman aged 50 to 60 with COVID-19, enrolled during active disease. The CDR3, as DNA: TGTGCCAGCGGTCCCGCCGGGGAGGGGGAGACCCAGTACTTC. This encodes CASGPAGEGETQYF.